This T cell receptor beta chain comes out of a study of blood T cell repertoires in COVID-19. Study as a whole: Sources were T cells, B-cell-depleted T cells, or PBMCs; the material itself was cDNA or gDNA.

A Seattle source enrolled patients during active infection and followed them longitudinally. V gave up 6 bases and J gave up 7 bases, with 12 bases separating them. The CDR3 has 12 residues. CDR1 is SNHLY and CDR2 is FYNNEI in the germline V gene. The method was immunoSEQ multiplex PCR; TCRdb's version includes in-frame clones alone and lacks a portion of them. The repertoire includes a few hundred thousand clones, 89% of them detected once, and 3.9% sits in the top ten. This clonotype was obtained from a woman between 55 and 75 years old with COVID-19, enrolled during active disease. V gene TRBV2 combines with J gene TRBJ1-1; D not resolved. The sequencing sample was made of peripheral blood. CDR3 DNA: TGTGCCAGCAGGCAGGATATAGGTGAAGCTTTCTTT. This encodes CASRQDIGEAFF. Complete variable domain (other parts from reference TRBV2 and TRBJ1-1): EPEVTQTPSHQVTQMGQEVILRCVPISNHLYFYWYRQILGQKVEFLVSFYNNEISEKSEIFDDQFSVERPDGSNFTLKIRSTKLEDSAMYFCASRQDIGEAFFGQGTRLTVV.